Listed here are 9 T cell receptor beta chains from one sample, sequenced in a study of blood T cells in healthy people across ages. A second about 6 to 12 cycle PCR used barcoded and J-beta primers. TCRdb re-called the 5' RACE reads with MiXCR, one entry per CDR3 protein. The sample lists fewer than 800,000 distinct CDR3 sequences, more than 20% occurring once. These same records also appear under a second study, on T cells of mothers and their children.

Sequencing was done on a sample of blood. Receptor source: a boy under 18 in good health.

This chain joins TRBV29-1 and TRBJ2-5; D remains unclear. The germline gives CDR1 SQVTM, CDR2 ANQGSEA. The CDR3 is 13 amino acids. Trimming took 7 bases from V and 0 from J, leaving 12 bases between them. CDR3 DNA: TGCAGCGCTAAAGGCCTGTACCAAGAGACCCAGTACTTC. Its translation: CSAKGLYQETQYF. The whole variable domain, remainder taken from reference TRBV29-1 and TRBJ2-5, is SAVISQKPSRDICQRGTSLTIQCQVDSQVTMMFWYRQQPGQSLTLIATANQGSEATYESGFVIDKFPISRPNLTFSTLTVSNMSPEDSSIYLCSAKGLYQETQYFGPGTRLLVL.

The sample holds a few counts of this clonotype. This chain uses TRBV29-1 with TRBJ1-1; 8 bases map to TRBD1. Germline trimming cut 4 bases from V and 4 bases from J; bases unmatched to any gene: 8. Germline CDR1 SQVTM, CDR2 ANQGSEA. This CDR3 spans 14 amino acids. The CDR3, as DNA: TGCAGCGTTGTTAACAGGGGGGCGAGCACTGAAGCTTTCTTT. Its translation: CSVVNRGASTEAFF.

This clonotype appeared a few times. This chain uses TRBV5-1 with TRBJ2-7; D remains unclear. Germline-derived CDR1 and CDR2 are SGHRS and YFSETQ. This CDR3 is 15 amino acids long. Trimming shortened V by 0 bases and J by 0 bases, and 10 bases separated the two germline ends. The CDR3 DNA reads TGCGCCAGCAGCTTGGCCAGCCTACTCTCCTACGAGCAGTACTTC. This encodes CASSLASLLSYEQYF. The full variable domain, rest sourced from reference TRBV5-1 and TRBJ2-7, is KAGVTQTPRYLIKTRGQQVTLSCSPISGHRSVSWYQQTPGQGLQFLFEYFSETQRNKGNFPGRFSGRQFSNSRSEMNVSTLELGDSALYLCASSLASLLSYEQYFGPGTRLTVT.

In DNA, the CDR3 is TGTGCCAGCAGCCAAGAGGCCTTGTCGGGCTACACCTTC. Translated: CASSQEALSGYTF. The chain has TRBV3-1 and TRBJ1-2; D unresolved. Trimming removed 0 bases from V and 8 bases from J, with 10 bases in between. From germline, CDR1 is LGHDT and CDR2 YNNKEL (reference sequence). The CDR3 extends over 13 amino acids. The variable domain in full, with the rest retrieved from reference TRBV3-1 and TRBJ1-2, is DTAVSQTPKYLVTQMGNDKSIKCEQNLGHDTMYWYKQDSKKFLKIMFSYNNKELIINETVPNRFSPKSPDKAHLNLHINSLELGDSAVYFCASSQEALSGYTFGSGTRLTVV.

The chain carries TRBV20-1 and TRBJ2-5; 7 bases agree with TRBD1. The CDR3 covers 17 residues. V was pared by 1 base and J by 1 base, with 12 bases of the junction left unmatched. CDR1 and CDR2 from the germline V gene are DFQATT and SNEGSKA (reference sequence). CDR3 in amino acids: CSARAPRGPTLQETQYF. CDR3 bases: TGCAGTGCTAGAGCCCCTAGGGGGCCGACCCTCCAAGAGACCCAGTACTTC.

V usage is TRBV10-3 and J usage is TRBJ2-3; the D call may be TRBD1 or TRBD2 (5 bases each). The CDR3 consists of 16 residues. Germline-derived CDR1 and CDR2 are ENHRY and SYGVKD. Trimming removed 5 bases from V and 0 bases from J, with 15 bases in between. The DNA of the CDR3 is TGTGCCATCAGTACGACCGGGACGTCTAGCACAGATACGCAGTATTTT. This codes for CAISTTGTSSTDTQYF.

This clonotype was observed a few times. CDR3 in DNA: TGTGCCAGCAGCTTAACAAATCAGCCCCAGCATTTT. This gives the protein CASSLTNQPQHF. V usage is TRBV7-9 and J usage is TRBJ1-5; D is unclear. With 2 bases removed from V and 4 bases from J, the gap between germline ends came to 3 bases. The CDR3 is 12 amino acids. Germline V gene sequence: CDR1 SEHNR, CDR2 FQNEAQ (reference sequence). The complete variable domain, with remaining parts taken from reference TRBV7-9 and TRBJ1-5, reads DTGVSQNPRHKITKRGQNVTFRCDPISEHNRLYWYRQTLGQGPEFLTYFQNEAQLEKSRLLSDRFSAERPKGSFSTLEIQRTEQGDSAMYLCASSLTNQPQHFGDGTRLSIL.

This rearrangement joins TRBV20-1 to TRBJ1-6; 7 bases agree with TRBD1. After removal of 0 bases from V and 6 bases from J, the junction contained 11 bases not matched to a gene. The CDR3 consists of 17 residues. Germline V gene sequence: CDR1 DFQATT, CDR2 SNEGSKA (reference sequence). CDR3 in amino acids: CSARDDGRGYGNSPLHF. The CDR3 DNA is TGCAGTGCTAGAGACGACGGCAGGGGGTACGGTAATTCACCCCTCCACTTT.

This clonotype was counted only a few times. The gene calls are TRBV20-1 and TRBJ1-1; no firm D call. The CDR3 runs 14 residues. V was shortened by 0 bases and J by 2 bases, with 10 bases between the two germline ends. Per the germline V gene, CDR1 is DFQATT and CDR2 is SNEGSKA (reference sequence). The CDR3 here is CSARDIKDNTEAFF. CDR3 nucleotide sequence: TGCAGTGCTAGAGATATTAAGGATAACACTGAAGCTTTCTTT.